This T cell receptor (beta chain) was captured in a study of metastatic and nonmetastatic thyroid tumors. Across the study: Repertoires from malignant and benign thyroid patients were compared across blood and tumor or nodule tissue.

TCRdb reanalyzed the PCR reads with MiXCR. The sample carries fewer than 20,000 clones, about 24% recorded once. This CDR3 spans 14 amino acids. J gave up 6 bases and V 5 bases, and 5 bases lay outside the gene matches. CDR1 is LNHDA, CDR2 SQIVND, per germline (reference sequence). All patients were untreated before thyroid surgery. The table lists this clone with a few counts. Sequences were obtained from adjacent normal tissue. The rearrangement links TRBV19 to TRBJ2-2; 8 bases are a match to TRBD1. The TCR sequence derives from a female donor with papillary thyroid cancer or a benign thyroid nodule (not recorded which). Some clones in this sample may be carry-over from other donors' samples. The CDR3 bases are TGTGCCAGTAGTGGATTGACAGGGGCCGGGGAGCTGTTTTTT. Its translation: CASSGLTGAGELFF. The full variable domain, completed using reference TRBV19 and TRBJ2-2, is DGGITQSPKYLFRKEGQNVTLSCEQNLNHDAMYWYRQDPGQGLRLIYYSQIVNDFQKGDIAEGYSVSREKKESFPLTVTSAQKNPTAFYLCASSGLTGAGELFFGEGSRLTVL.